This T cell receptor (beta chain) emerged from a study of human T cells and chemical hapten exposure. Study-wide context: DPC (0.01%) was patch tested on the upper back and read at 6 days.

Time point indicated: pre-sensitization, week 0. The treatment is: therapeutic diphenylcyclopropenone sensitization with weekly scalp DPC. The V end lost 2 bases, the J end lost 3 bases, and 8 bases lay between the germline ends. The CDR3 totals 13 residues. Germline values: CDR1 SGHTA, CDR2 FQGNSA. Each CDR3 protein is one row after TCRdb ran MiXCR on the RACE reads. The sample contains 95,000 to 150,000 distinct CDR3 sequences, roughly 13% of which appear only once. The chain couples TRBV7-2 to TRBJ2-7; D unclear. This receptor was identified in a woman aged 18-35 years with alopecia areata. Some clones in this sample may be carry-over from other donors' samples. Specimen: whole blood, collected in connection with sensitization to the hapten diphenylcyclopropenone (DPC). In DNA, the CDR3 is TGTGCCAGCAGCTTACCCCCACTCTACGAGCAGTACTTC. Amino acid sequence: CASSLPPLYEQYF.